This T cell receptor beta chain was found in a study of beta chain features in type 1 diabetes. With respect to this clone: What it recognizes is unknown.

Since all of the isolated RNA was reverse transcribed, expressed TCRB transcripts were what got sequenced. Method: immunoSEQ multiplex PCR; TCRdb's copy keeps in-frame clones and lacks some. The table shows around 45,000 clones, with roughly 40% occurring only once. Per the germline V gene, CDR1 is SGHAT and CDR2 is FQNNGV. The CDR3 covers 16 residues. V dropped 5 bases and J dropped 6; count of bases not matched to a gene: 8. Sorted populations all had greater than 98% purity. General observations from the study: PCR, the amplification step, might favor shorter templates, equally in patients and controls. In cDNA sequencing, cells with high TCR expression could be over-represented. In every one of the four CD4+ subsets, TCRB CDR3s were moderately but significantly shorter in Type 1 diabetes patients. Patients with type 1 diabetes carried fewer insertions and had more deletions at their VDJ junctions.

Sequenced: stem cell memory CD4+ T cells from blood. The TCR comes from a man younger than 40 with type 1 diabetes. J is TRBJ2-3 and V is TRBV11-2; 13 bases are a match to TRBD2. For the CDR3, the DNA is TGTGCCAGCAGCCTACTAGCGGGAGGGCCCACGGATACGCAGTATTTT. Protein sequence: CASSLLAGGPTDTQYF.